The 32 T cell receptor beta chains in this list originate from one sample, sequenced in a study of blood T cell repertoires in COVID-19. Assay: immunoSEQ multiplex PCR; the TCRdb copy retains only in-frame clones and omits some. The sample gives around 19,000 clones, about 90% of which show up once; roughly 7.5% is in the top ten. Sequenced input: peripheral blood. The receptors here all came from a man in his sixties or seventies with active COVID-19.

This CDR3 is CASSQASGIKETQYF. The CDR3 nucleotides read TGTGCCAGCAGCCAAGCTAGCGGTATCAAAGAGACCCAGTACTTC. The chain carries TRBV3-1 (or the pseudogene TRBV3-2) and TRBJ2-5, with TRBD2 matching over 7 bases. In germline, CDR1 is LGHDT, CDR2 YNNKEL (reference sequence). The CDR3 consists of 15 residues. J lost 3 bases, V lost 1 base, and 5 bases had no gene match.

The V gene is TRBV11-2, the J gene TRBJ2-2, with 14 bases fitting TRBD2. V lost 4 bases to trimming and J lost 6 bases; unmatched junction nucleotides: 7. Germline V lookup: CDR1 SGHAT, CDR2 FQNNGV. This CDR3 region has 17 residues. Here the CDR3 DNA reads TGTGCCAGCAGCTCGACCGCGGGACTAGCGGGAGCCGGGGAGCTGTTTTTT. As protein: CASSSTAGLAGAGELFF.

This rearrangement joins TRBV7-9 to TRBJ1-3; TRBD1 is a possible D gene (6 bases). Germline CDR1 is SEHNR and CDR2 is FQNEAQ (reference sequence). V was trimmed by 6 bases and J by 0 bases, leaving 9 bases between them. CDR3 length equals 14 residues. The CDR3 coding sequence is TGTGCCAGCAGGGGGGACACCTCTGGAAACACCATATATTTT. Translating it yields CASRGDTSGNTIYF. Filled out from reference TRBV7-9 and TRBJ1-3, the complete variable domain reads DTGVSQNPRHKITKRGQNVTFRCDPISEHNRLYWYRQTLGQGPEFLTYFQNEAQLEKSRLLSDRFSAERPKGSFSTLEIQRTEQGDSAMYLCASRGDTSGNTIYFGEGSWLTVV.

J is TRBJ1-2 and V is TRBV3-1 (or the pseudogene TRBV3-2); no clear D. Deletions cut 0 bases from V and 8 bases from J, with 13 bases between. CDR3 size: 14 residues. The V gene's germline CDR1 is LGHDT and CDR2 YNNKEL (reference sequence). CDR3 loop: CASSQEEASGGYTF. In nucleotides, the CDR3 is TGTGCCAGCAGCCAAGAGGAGGCCTCGGGGGGCTACACCTTC.

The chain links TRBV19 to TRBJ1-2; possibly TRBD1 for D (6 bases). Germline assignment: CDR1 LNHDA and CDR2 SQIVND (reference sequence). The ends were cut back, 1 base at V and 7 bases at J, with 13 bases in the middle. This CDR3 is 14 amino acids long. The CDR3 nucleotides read TGTGCCAGTAGTATAGGCCAGGGGTACGGTGGCTACACCTTC. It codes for CASSIGQGYGGYTF.

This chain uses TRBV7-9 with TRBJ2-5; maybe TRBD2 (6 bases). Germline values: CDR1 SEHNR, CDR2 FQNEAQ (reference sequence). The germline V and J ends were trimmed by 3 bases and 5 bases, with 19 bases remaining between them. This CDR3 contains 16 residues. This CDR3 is CASSFPPGGLGETQYF. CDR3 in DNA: TGTGCCAGCAGCTTTCCCCCCGGGGGACTCGGGGAGACCCAGTACTTC.

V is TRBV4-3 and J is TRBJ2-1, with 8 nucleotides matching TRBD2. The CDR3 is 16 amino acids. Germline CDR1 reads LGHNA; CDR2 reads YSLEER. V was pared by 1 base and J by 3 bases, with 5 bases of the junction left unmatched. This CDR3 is CASSQGSLAVYNEQFF. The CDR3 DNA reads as TGCGCCAGCAGCCAAGGCTCACTAGCGGTCTACAATGAGCAGTTCTTC.

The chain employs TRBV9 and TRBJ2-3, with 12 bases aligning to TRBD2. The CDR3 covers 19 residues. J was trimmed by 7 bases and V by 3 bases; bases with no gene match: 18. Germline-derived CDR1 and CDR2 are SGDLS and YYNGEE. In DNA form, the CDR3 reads TGTGCCAGCAGCGGACGGACTAGCGGGACGGGGTTACACAGATATACGCAGTATTTT. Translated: CASSGRTSGTGLHRYTQYF.

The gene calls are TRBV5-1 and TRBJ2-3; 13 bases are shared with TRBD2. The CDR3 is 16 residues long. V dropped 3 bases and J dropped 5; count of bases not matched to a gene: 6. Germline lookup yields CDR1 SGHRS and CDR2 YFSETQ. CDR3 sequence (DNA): TGCGCCAGCAGCTCAGGGACTAGCGGGGCCCTAGATACGCAGTATTTT. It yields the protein CASSSGTSGALDTQYF. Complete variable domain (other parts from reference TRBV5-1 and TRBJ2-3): KAGVTQTPRYLIKTRGQQVTLSCSPISGHRSVSWYQQTPGQGLQFLFEYFSETQRNKGNFPGRFSGRQFSNSRSEMNVSTLELGDSALYLCASSSGTSGALDTQYFGPGTRLTVL.

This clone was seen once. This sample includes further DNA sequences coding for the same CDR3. CDR3 nucleotide sequence: TGCGCCAGCAGTCTGGCCGGGGATCAGCCCCAGCATTTT. This translates into CASSLAGDQPQHF. The V gene is TRBV5-1, the J gene TRBJ1-5; D not certain. Germline lookup yields CDR1 SGHRS and CDR2 YFSETQ. CDR3 length equals 13 residues. The germline V and J ends were trimmed by 5 bases and 5 bases, with 11 bases remaining between them.

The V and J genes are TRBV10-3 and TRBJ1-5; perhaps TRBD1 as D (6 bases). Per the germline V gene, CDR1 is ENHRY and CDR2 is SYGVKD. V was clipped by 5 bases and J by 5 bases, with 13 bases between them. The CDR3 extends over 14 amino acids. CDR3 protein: CAISRTDMDQPQHF. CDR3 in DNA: TGTGCCATCAGTCGGACAGATATGGATCAGCCCCAGCATTTT.

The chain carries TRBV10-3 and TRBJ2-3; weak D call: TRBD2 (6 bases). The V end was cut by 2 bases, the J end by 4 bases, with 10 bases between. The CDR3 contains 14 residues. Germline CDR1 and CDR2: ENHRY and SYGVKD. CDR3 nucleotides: TGTGCCATCAGTGAGAGGCTAGCGCCAGATACGCAGTATTTT. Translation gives CAISERLAPDTQYF.

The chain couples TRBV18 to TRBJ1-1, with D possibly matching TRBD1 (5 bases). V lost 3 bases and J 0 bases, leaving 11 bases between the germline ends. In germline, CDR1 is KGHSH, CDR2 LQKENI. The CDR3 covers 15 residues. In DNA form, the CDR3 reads TGTGCCAGCTCACCCAGGGAAGGGATGAACACTGAAGCTTTCTTT. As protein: CASSPREGMNTEAFF.

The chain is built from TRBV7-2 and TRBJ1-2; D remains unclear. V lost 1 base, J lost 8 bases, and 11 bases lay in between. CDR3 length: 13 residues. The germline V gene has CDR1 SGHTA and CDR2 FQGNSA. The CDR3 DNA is TGTGCCAGCAGCTTAGTCGCTTCGGGGGGCTACACCTTC. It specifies CASSLVASGGYTF.

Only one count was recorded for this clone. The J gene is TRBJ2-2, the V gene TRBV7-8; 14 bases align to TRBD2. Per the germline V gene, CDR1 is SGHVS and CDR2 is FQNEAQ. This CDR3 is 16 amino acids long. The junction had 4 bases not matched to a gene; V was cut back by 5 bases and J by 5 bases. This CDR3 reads CASSRRLAGGTGELFF. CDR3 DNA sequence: TGTGCCAGCAGCAGGCGACTAGCGGGAGGGACCGGGGAGCTGTTTTTT.

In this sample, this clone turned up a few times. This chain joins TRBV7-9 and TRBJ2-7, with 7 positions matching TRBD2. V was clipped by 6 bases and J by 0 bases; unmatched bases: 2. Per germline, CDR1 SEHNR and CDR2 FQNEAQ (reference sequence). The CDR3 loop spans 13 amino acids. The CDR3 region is CASSREVSYEQYF. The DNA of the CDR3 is TGTGCCAGCAGTCGGGAGGTCTCCTACGAGCAGTACTTC.

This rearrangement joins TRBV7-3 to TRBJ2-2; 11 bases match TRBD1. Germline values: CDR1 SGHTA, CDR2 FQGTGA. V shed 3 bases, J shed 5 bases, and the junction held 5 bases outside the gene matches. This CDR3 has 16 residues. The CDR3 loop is CASSFSGQGVTGELFF. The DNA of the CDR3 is TGTGCCAGCAGCTTCTCGGGACAGGGGGTAACCGGGGAGCTGTTTTTT.

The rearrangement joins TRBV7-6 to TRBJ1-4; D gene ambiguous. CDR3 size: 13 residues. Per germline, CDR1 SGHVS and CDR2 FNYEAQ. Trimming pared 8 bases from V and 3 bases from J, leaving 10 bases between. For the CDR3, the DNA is TGTGCCAGCTGTCGGGGAGCTAATGAAAAACTGTTTTTT. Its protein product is CASCRGANEKLFF.

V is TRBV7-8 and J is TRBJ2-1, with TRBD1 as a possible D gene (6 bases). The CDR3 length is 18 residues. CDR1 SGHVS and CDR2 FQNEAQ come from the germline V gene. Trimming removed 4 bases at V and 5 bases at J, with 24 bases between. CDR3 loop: CASSSQASWGLLNNEQFF. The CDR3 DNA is TGTGCCAGCAGCTCCCAGGCCTCATGGGGGCTACTCAACAATGAGCAGTTCTTC.

The CDR3 region is CASSESRTGVNSPLHF. The CDR3 DNA reads as TGTGCCAGCAGTGAATCTAGGACAGGAGTTAATTCACCCCTCCACTTT. This rearrangement joins TRBV25-1 to TRBJ1-6, with TRBD1 matching 7 bases. The CDR3 loop spans 16 amino acids. Germline V gene data show CDR1 as MGHDK and CDR2 as SYGVNS. V shed 1 base and J 6 bases; nucleotides not matched to a gene: 6.

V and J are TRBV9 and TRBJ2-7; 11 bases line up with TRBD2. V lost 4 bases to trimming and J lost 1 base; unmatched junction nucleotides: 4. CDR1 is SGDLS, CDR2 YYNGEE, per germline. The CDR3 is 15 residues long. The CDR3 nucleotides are TGTGCCAGCAGCACGGGACTAGCGGCTTCCTACGAGCAGTACTTC. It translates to CASSTGLAASYEQYF.

CDR3 sequence reads: CASSIIRFRGGTSFYQPQHF. The CDR3 bases are TGTGCCAGTAGTATAATAAGGTTTCGGGGAGGGACCTCCTTTTATCAGCCCCAGCATTTT. The chain couples TRBV19 to TRBJ1-5, with D maybe TRBD1 (5 bases). Germline loops: CDR1 LNHDA, CDR2 SQIVND (reference sequence). The CDR3 is 20 amino acids. The V end lost 2 bases, the J end lost 5 bases, and 28 bases lay between the germline ends.

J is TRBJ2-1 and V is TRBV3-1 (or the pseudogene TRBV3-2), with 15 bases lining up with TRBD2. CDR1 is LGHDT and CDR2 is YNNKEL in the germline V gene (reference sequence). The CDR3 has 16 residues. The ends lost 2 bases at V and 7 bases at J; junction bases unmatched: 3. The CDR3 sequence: CASSQWGTSGRNEQFF. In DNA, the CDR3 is TGTGCCAGCAGCCAATGGGGGACTAGCGGGAGGAATGAGCAGTTCTTC.

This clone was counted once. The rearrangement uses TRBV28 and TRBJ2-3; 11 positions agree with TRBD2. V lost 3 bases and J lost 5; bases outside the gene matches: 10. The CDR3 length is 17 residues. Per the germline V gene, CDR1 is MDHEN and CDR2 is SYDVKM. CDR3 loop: CASSFNSGGAVGDTQYF. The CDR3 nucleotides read TGTGCCAGCAGTTTTAATAGCGGGGGGGCCGTGGGAGATACGCAGTATTTT.

The CDR3 loop reads CASSVGGSWTGELFF. The CDR3 nucleotides are TGTGCCAGCAGCGTAGGCGGGAGTTGGACCGGGGAGCTGTTTTTT. The chain combines TRBV9 with TRBJ2-2; 7 positions agree with TRBD2. Germline CDR1 is SGDLS and CDR2 is YYNGEE. The ends lost 0 bases at V and 5 bases at J; junction bases unmatched: 4. The CDR3 has 15 amino acids. Full variable domain (rest looked up from reference TRBV9 and TRBJ2-2): DSGVTQTPKHLITATGQRVTLRCSPRSGDLSVYWYQQSLDQGLQFLIQYYNGEERAKGNILERFSAQQFPDLHSELNLSSLELGDSALYFCASSVGGSWTGELFFGEGSRLTVL.

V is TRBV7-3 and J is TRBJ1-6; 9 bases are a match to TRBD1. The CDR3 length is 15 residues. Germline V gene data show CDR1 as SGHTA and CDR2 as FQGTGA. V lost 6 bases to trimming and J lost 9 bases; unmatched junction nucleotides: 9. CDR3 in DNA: TGTGCCAGCAGGTCCCCGGGGACAGGGAGTTCACCCCTCCACTTT. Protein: CASRSPGTGSSPLHF.

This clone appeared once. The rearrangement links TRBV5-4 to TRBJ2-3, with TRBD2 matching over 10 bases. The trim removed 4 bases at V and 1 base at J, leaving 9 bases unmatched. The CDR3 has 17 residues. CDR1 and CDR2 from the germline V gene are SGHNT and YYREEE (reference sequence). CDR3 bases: TGTGCCAGCAGCCCATCATGGGGGACTAGCGGCACAGATACGCAGTATTTT. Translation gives CASSPSWGTSGTDTQYF.

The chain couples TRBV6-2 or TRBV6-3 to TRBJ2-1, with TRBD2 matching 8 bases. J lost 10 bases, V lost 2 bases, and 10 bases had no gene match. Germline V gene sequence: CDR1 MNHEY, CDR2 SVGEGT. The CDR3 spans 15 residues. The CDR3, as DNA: TGTGCCAGCAGTTACCCGCCGGGGGGGGGTGGAGAGCAGTTCTTC. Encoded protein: CASSYPPGGGGEQFF.

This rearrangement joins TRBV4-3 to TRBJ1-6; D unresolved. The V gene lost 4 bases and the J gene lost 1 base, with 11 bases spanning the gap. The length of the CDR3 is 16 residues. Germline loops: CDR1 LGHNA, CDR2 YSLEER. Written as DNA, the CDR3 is TGCGCCAGCAGCCCCTCTTTTAGTTCCTATAATTCACCCCTCCACTTT. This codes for CASSPSFSSYNSPLHF.

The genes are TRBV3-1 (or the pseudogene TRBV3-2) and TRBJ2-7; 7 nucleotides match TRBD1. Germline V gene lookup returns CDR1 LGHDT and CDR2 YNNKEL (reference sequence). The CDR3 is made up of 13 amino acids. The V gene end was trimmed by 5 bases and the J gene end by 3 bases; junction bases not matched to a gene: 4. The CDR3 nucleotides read TGTGCCAGCAGCAAGACAGGGTACTACGAGCAGTACTTC. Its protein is CASSKTGYYEQYF.

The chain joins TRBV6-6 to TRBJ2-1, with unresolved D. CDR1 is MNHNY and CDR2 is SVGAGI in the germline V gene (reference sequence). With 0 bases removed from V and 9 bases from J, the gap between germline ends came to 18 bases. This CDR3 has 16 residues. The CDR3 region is CASSYSSGPKFGEQFF. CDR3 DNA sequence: TGTGCCAGCAGTTACTCGAGTGGGCCCAAATTCGGTGAGCAGTTCTTC.

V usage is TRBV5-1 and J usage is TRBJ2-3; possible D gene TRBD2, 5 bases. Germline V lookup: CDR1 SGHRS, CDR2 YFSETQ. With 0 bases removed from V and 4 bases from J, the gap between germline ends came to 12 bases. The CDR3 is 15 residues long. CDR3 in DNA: TGCGCCAGCAGCTTGGAGGTTCTAGCTCCAGATACGCAGTATTTT. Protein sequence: CASSLEVLAPDTQYF.